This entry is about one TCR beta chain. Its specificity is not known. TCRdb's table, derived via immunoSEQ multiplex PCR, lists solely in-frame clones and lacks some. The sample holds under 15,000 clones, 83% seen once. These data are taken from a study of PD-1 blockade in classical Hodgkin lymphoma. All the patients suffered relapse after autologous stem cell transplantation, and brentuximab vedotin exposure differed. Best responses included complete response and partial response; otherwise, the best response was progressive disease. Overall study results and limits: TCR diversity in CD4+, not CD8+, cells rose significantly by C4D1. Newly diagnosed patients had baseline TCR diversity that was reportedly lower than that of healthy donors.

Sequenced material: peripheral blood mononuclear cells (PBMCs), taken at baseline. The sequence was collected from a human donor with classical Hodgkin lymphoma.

As DNA, the CDR3 is TGTGCCAGCAGCTTATGGCAGGGGGCCAACGAGCAGTACTTC. It codes for CASSLWQGANEQYF. The rearrangement uses TRBV7-8 and TRBJ2-7; 8 bases map to TRBD1. CDR1 SGHVS and CDR2 FQNEAQ come from the germline V gene. The ends lost 2 bases at V and 5 bases at J; junction bases unmatched: 5. CDR3 length equals 14 residues.